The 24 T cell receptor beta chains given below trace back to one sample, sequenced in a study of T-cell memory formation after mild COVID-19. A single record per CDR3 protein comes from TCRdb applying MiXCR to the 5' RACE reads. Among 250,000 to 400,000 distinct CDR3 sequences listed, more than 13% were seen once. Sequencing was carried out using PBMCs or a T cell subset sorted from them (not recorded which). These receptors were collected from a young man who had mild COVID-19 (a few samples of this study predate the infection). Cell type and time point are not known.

The CDR3 sequence: CASRLAGGIDEQYF. CDR3 nucleotides: TGTGCCAGCAGGTTAGCGGGGGGAATAGACGAGCAGTACTTC. V and J are TRBV27 and TRBJ2-7; 10 nucleotides match TRBD2. With V trimmed by 6 bases and J by 5 bases, 7 bases remained unmatched. This CDR3 region has 14 residues. Germline loops: CDR1 MNHEY, CDR2 SMNVEV (reference sequence).

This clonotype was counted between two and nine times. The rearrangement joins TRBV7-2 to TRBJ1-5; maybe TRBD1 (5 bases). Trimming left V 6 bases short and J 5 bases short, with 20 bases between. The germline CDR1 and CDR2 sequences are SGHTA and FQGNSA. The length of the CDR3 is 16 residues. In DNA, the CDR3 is TGTGCCAGCAGTTTAACGGGGCCCCGTTTGGATCAGCCCCAGCATTTT. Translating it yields CASSLTGPRLDQPQHF.

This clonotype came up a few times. In nucleotides, the CDR3 is TGCAGTGCTAGAGATGGGCGCGGGGAAGCGGGGGGGCCTTCAGATACGCAGTATTTT. It encodes CSARDGRGEAGGPSDTQYF. The chain recombines TRBV20-1 with TRBJ2-3, with TRBD2 matching 10 bases. The trim removed 0 bases at V and 4 bases at J, leaving 16 bases unmatched. This CDR3 contains 19 residues. Germline values: CDR1 DFQATT, CDR2 SNEGSKA (reference sequence).

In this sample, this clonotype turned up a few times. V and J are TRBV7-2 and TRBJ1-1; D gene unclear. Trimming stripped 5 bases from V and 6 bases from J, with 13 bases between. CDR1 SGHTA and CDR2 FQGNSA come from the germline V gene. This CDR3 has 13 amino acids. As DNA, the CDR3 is TGTGCCAGCAGCCCCCCTCAGGCACCTGAAGCTTTCTTT. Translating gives CASSPPQAPEAFF.

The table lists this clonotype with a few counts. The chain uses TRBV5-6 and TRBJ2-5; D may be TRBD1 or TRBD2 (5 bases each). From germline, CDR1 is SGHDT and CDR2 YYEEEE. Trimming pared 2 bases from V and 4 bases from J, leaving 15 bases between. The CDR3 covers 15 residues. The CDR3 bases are TGTGCCAGCAGCTTTTGGGGGATTCTTGGAGAGACCCAGTACTTC. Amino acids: CASSFWGILGETQYF.

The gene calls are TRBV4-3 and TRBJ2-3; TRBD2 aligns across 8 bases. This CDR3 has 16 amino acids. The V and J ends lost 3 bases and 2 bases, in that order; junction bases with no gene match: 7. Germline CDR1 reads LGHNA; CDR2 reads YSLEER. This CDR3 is CASSQGTSGLTDTQYF. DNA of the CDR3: TGCGCCAGCAGCCAGGGAACTAGCGGACTCACAGATACGCAGTATTTT.

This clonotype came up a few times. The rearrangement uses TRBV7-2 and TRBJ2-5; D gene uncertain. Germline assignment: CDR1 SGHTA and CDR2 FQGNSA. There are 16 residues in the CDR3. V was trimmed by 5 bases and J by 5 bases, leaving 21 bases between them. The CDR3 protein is CASSTGLGPRWETQYF. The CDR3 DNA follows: TGTGCCAGCAGCACGGGCTTAGGACCCCGGTGGGAGACCCAGTACTTC.

The DNA of the CDR3 is TGCAGTGCTAAGCCCCCGGGACAGGGTTTACGTGGCTACACCTTC. It encodes CSAKPPGQGLRGYTF. This chain uses TRBV20-1 with TRBJ1-2; 9 bases agree with TRBD1. This CDR3 spans 15 amino acids. Germline V lookup: CDR1 DFQATT, CDR2 SNEGSKA (reference sequence). V was pared by 4 bases and J by 7 bases, with 13 bases of the junction left unmatched.

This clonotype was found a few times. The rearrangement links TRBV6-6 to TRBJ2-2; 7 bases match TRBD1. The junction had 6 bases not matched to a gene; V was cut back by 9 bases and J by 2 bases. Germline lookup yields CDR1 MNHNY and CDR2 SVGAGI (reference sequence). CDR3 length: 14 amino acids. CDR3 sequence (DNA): TGTGCCAGTGACAGGGCGCCTAACACCGGGGAGCTGTTTTTT. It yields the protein CASDRAPNTGELFF.

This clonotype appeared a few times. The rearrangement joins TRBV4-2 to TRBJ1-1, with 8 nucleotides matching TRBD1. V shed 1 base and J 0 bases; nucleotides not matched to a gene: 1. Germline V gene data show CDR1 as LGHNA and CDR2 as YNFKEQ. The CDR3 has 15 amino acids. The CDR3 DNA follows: TGTGCCAGCAGCCAAGTCAGGGGGCTGAACACTGAAGCTTTCTTT. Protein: CASSQVRGLNTEAFF.

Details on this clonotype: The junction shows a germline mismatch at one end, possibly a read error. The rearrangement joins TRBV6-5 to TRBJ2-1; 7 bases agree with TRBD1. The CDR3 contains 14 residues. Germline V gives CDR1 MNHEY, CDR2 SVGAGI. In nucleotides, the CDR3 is TGTGCCAGCAGTACGGGACAGCTTTACAATGAGCTGTTCTTC. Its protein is CASSTGQLYNELFF.

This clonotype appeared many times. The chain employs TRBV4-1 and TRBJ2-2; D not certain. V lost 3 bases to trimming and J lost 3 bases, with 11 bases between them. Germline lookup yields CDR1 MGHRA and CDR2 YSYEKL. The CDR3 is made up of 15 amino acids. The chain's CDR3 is CASSHSKGDTGELFF. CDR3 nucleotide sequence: TGCGCCAGCAGCCACAGCAAGGGTGACACCGGGGAGCTGTTTTTT.

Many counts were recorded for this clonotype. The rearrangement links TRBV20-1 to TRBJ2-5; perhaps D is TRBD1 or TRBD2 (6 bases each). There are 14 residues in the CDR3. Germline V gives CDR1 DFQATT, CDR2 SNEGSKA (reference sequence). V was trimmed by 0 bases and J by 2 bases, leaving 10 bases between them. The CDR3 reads CSARDEGGQETQYF. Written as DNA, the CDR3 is TGCAGTGCTAGAGATGAGGGGGGACAAGAGACCCAGTACTTC.

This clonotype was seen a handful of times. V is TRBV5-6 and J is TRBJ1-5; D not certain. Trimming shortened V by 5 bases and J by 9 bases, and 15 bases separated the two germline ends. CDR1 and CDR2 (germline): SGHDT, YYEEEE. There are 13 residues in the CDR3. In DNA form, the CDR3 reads TGTGCCAGCAGTCGAGAGGTGGAAGGGCCCCAGCATTTT. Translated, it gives CASSREVEGPQHF.

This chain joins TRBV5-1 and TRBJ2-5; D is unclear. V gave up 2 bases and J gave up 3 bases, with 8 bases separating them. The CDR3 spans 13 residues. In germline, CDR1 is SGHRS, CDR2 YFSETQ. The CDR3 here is CASSFQPEETQYF. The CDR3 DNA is TGCGCCAGCAGCTTTCAGCCGGAAGAGACCCAGTACTTC.

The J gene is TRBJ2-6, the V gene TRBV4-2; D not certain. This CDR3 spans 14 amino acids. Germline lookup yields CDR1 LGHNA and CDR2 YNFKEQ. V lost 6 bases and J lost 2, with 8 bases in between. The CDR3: CASRAEAGANVLTF. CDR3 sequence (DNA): TGTGCCAGCAGAGCAGAAGCTGGGGCCAACGTCCTGACTTTC.

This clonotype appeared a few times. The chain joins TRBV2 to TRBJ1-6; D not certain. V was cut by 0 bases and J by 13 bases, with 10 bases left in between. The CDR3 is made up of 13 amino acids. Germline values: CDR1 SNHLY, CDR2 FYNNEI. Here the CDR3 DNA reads TGTGCCAGCAGTGAAGCATTCGGGAGGCCCCTCCACTTT. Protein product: CASSEAFGRPLHF.

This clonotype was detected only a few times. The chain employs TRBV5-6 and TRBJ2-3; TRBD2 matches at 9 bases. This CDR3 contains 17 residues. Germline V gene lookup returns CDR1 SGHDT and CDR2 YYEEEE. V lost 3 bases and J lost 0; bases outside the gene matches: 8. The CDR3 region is CASSSMLAGPSTDTQYF. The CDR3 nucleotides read TGTGCCAGCAGCTCCATGCTAGCGGGGCCTAGCACAGATACGCAGTATTTT.

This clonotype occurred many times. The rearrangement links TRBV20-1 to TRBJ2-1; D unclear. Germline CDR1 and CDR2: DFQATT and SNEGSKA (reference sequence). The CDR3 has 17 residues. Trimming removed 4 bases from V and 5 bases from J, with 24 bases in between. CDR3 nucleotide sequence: TGCAGTGCTATAATCCTAGTTAGGACGGCCTGGGACAATGAGCAGTTCTTC. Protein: CSAIILVRTAWDNEQFF.

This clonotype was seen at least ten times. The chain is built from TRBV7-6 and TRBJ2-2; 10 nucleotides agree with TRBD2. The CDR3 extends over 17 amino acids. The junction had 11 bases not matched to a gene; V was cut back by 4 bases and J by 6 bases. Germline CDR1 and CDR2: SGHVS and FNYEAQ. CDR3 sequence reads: CASSSNPGTSAPGELFF. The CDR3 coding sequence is TGTGCCAGCAGCTCCAATCCCGGGACTAGCGCCCCCGGGGAGCTGTTTTTT.

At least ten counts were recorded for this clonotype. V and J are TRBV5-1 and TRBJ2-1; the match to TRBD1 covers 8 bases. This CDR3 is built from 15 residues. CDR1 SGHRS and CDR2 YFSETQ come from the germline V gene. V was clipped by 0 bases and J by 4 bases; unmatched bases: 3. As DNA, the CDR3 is TGCGCCAGCAGCTTGGGACAGGGGATGTACAATGAGCAGTTCTTC. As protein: CASSLGQGMYNEQFF.

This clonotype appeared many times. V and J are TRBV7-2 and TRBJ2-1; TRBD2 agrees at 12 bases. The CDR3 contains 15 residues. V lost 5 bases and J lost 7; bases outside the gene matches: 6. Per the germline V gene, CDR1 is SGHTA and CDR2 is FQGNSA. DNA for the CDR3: TGTGCCAGCAGCCCAGGACTAGCGGGGAGTAATGAGCAGTTCTTC. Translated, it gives CASSPGLAGSNEQFF.

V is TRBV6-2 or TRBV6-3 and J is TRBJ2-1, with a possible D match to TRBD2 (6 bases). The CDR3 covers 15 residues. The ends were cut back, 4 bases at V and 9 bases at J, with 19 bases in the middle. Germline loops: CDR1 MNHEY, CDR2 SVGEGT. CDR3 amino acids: CASSSILVASVEQFF. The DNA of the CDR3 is TGTGCCAGCAGTTCCATCTTAGTCGCTAGCGTTGAGCAGTTCTTC.

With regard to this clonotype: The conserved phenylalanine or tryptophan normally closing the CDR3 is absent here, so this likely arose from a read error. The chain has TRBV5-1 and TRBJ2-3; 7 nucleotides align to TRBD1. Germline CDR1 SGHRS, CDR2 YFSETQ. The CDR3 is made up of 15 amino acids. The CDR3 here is CASSRSGQNTETQYL. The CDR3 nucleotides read TGCGCCAGCAGCCGATCGGGACAGAACACAGAGACGCAGTATTTG.